Presented here are 14 T cell receptor beta chains from one specimen sequenced in a study of shared clonotypes between healthy human individuals. Data came from immunoSEQ multiplex PCR; TCRdb stores just in-frame clones and leaves some out. The table has 400,000 to 600,000 clones, about 76% seen once; the top ten hold about 13%. Sequenced input: PBMCs. The receptors come from a woman in her thirties or forties in good health. Some clones in this sample may be carry-over from other donors' samples.

CDR3 residues: CASSLVAGGPDEQYF. CDR3 sequence (DNA): TGTGCCAGCAGCTTGGTGGCGGGAGGGCCTGACGAGCAGTACTTC. The gene calls are TRBV5-4 and TRBJ2-7, with TRBD2 matching over 9 bases. The germline CDR1 and CDR2 sequences are SGHNT and YYREEE (reference sequence). The J segment lost 5 bases and the V segment lost 0 bases, leaving 6 bases of the junction unmatched. This CDR3 has 15 residues.

The chain is built from TRBV2 and TRBJ1-4; D is uncertain. Trimming removed 5 bases at V and 8 bases at J, with 12 bases between. This CDR3 has 13 amino acids. The germline gives CDR1 SNHLY, CDR2 FYNNEI. The CDR3 is CASSRLVGEKLFF. DNA for the CDR3: TGTGCCAGCAGTAGGCTTGTAGGAGAAAAACTGTTTTTT.

A single count supports this clone. This chain connects TRBV6-6 to TRBJ2-2; D could derive from TRBD1 or TRBD2 (5 bases each). CDR1 is MNHNY, CDR2 SVGAGI, per germline (reference sequence). V lost 7 bases to trimming and J lost 10 bases, with 22 bases between them. The CDR3 consists of 15 residues. CDR3 DNA sequence: TGTGCCAGCACCGCCGGGACCCGAATGAATTTGGAGCTGTTTTTT. Residues: CASTAGTRMNLELFF.

This sequence joins TRBV10-1 and TRBJ2-4; D call uncertain. The CDR3 runs to 16 residues. Between the trimmed V and J ends, which lost 2 bases and 0 bases, there was a span of 11 bases. Germline assignment: CDR1 WNHNN and CDR2 SYGVQD (reference sequence). The CDR3 is CASSERLRLAKNIQYF. CDR3 in DNA: TGCGCCAGCAGTGAGAGGCTCAGATTAGCCAAAAACATTCAGTACTTC.

This clone showed up many times. The J gene is TRBJ2-1, the V gene TRBV7-6; 7 nucleotides agree with TRBD2. With V trimmed by 0 bases and J by 3 bases, 8 bases remained unmatched. This CDR3 has 17 amino acids. Germline V gives CDR1 SGHVS, CDR2 FNYEAQ. CDR3 nucleotides: TGTGCCAGCAGCTTAGCCTCTATGGGCGGGGGCTACAATGAGCAGTTCTTC. Protein: CASSLASMGGGYNEQFF.

This clone was found a few times. This chain connects TRBV9 to TRBJ2-2, with TRBD1 matching 9 bases. V was pared by 9 bases and J by 6 bases, with 9 bases of the junction left unmatched. The CDR3 totals 14 residues. Germline V lookup: CDR1 SGDLS, CDR2 YYNGEE. In nucleotides, the CDR3 is TGTGCCACCGGACAGGGGCCTTCCCCCGGGGAGCTGTTTTTT. This encodes CATGQGPSPGELFF.

A few counts support this clone. The gene calls are TRBV2 and TRBJ1-3, with a possible D match to TRBD1 (6 bases). Between the trimmed V and J ends, which lost 9 bases and 0 bases, there was a span of 18 bases. This CDR3 is 16 amino acids long. CDR1 and CDR2 from the germline V gene are SNHLY and FYNNEI. CDR3 in DNA: TGTGCCAGTAACCTGGGACTGACAGGCTCTGGAAACACCATATATTTT. Translating gives CASNLGLTGSGNTIYF. The full variable domain, rest sourced from reference TRBV2 and TRBJ1-3, is EPEVTQTPSHQVTQMGQEVILRCVPISNHLYFYWYRQILGQKVEFLVSFYNNEISEKSEIFDDQFSVERPDGSNFTLKIRSTKLEDSAMYFCASNLGLTGSGNTIYFGEGSWLTVV.

The DNA for the CDR3 is TGTGCCAGCAGCCTCAACACCCGACGGGAGAGCTCCTACGAGCAGTACTTC. This codes for CASSLNTRRESSYEQYF. V gene TRBV28 combines with J gene TRBJ2-7; possibly TRBD2 for D (6 bases). This CDR3 is 17 amino acids long. The V and J ends lost 6 bases and 0 bases respectively, with 21 bases between them. The germline CDR1 and CDR2 sequences are MDHEN and SYDVKM.

The rearrangement links TRBV6-6 to TRBJ1-2; possible D gene TRBD1, 5 bases. There are 12 residues in the CDR3. The germline V gene encodes CDR1 MNHNY and CDR2 SVGAGI (reference sequence). The V gene lost 8 bases and the J gene lost 1 base, with 8 bases spanning the gap. This CDR3 is CASQTVNYGYTF. The CDR3 DNA sequence: TGTGCCAGCCAGACAGTTAACTATGGCTACACCTTC.

This clone was found a few times. J is TRBJ2-7 and V is TRBV13, with TRBD1 as a possible D gene (7 bases). The germline gives CDR1 PRHDT, CDR2 FYEKMQ (reference sequence). This CDR3 comprises 16 residues. V lost 2 bases, J lost 3 bases, and 17 bases lay in between. The CDR3 spells CASSLRGRGIIYEQYF. As DNA, the CDR3 is TGTGCCAGCAGCTTAAGGGGGCGCGGGATAATCTACGAGCAGTACTTC. The full variable domain, its missing parts supplied by reference TRBV13 and TRBJ2-7, is AAGVIQSPRHLIKEKRETATLKCYPIPRHDTVYWYQQGPGQDPQFLISFYEKMQSDKGSIPDRFSAQQFSDYHSELNMSSLELGDSALYFCASSLRGRGIIYEQYFGPGTRLTVT.

This clone was detected only once. V is TRBV19 and J is TRBJ2-2; 9 bases map to TRBD1. Losses at the gene ends were 4 bases for V and 3 bases for J; bases not matched to a gene: 6. Per the germline V gene, CDR1 is LNHDA and CDR2 is SQIVND (reference sequence). CDR3 length: 16 amino acids. CDR3 in DNA: TGTGCCAGTAGTACCCCGGGACAGGGCTACACCGGGGAGCTGTTTTTT. Its translation: CASSTPGQGYTGELFF.

This clone was counted many times. Different DNA sequences within this sample yield the same CDR3. V usage is TRBV5-6 and J usage is TRBJ2-1, with unresolved D. This CDR3 is built from 11 residues. Germline CDR1 is SGHDT and CDR2 is YYEEEE. V lost 4 bases, J lost 5 bases, and 4 bases lay in between. The CDR3 DNA reads as TGTGCCAGCAGCCTAAACAATGAGCAGTTCTTC. Amino acid sequence: CASSLNNEQFF.

The J gene is TRBJ2-3, the V gene TRBV5-1, with D maybe TRBD1 (6 bases). V lost 0 bases, J lost 0 bases, and 11 bases lay in between. Germline-derived CDR1 and CDR2 are SGHRS and YFSETQ. CDR3 length equals 16 residues. CDR3 amino acids: CASSLEGERSTDTQYF. In DNA form, the CDR3 reads TGCGCCAGCAGCTTGGAGGGGGAGAGAAGCACAGATACGCAGTATTTT.

V is TRBV5-1 and J is TRBJ2-7, with 10 bases fitting TRBD1. Germline-derived CDR1 and CDR2 are SGHRS and YFSETQ. This CDR3 contains 16 residues. The V and J ends lost 4 bases and 5 bases, in that order; junction bases with no gene match: 12. The CDR3: CASSAPTGTGDHEQYF. The CDR3 DNA reads TGCGCCAGCAGCGCTCCTACCGGGACAGGGGACCACGAGCAGTACTTC.